This TCR beta chain came from a study of blood T cell repertoires in COVID-19. Overall study: From the United States, Italy and Spain came samples of acute and convalescent COVID-19. PBMCs, B-cell-depleted T cells, or T cells were the source of the cDNA or gDNA that made up the material.

Germline assignment: CDR1 SGHAT and CDR2 FQNNGV. The CDR3 covers 15 residues. V lost 1 base and J lost 2, with 9 bases in between. Profiled with immunoSEQ multiplex PCR; TCRdb holds only in-frame clones, not every one. The repertoire holds just under 90,000 clones, with 70% to 90% as singletons. This clonotype originated in a woman of 80 years or more with acute or convalescent COVID-19. The chain couples TRBV11-2 to TRBJ2-1; maybe TRBD2 (5 bases). Sequencing was carried out using peripheral blood. This CDR3 is CASSLGTGAYNEQFF. CDR3 nucleotides: TGTGCCAGCAGCTTAGGAACCGGGGCCTACAATGAGCAGTTCTTC.